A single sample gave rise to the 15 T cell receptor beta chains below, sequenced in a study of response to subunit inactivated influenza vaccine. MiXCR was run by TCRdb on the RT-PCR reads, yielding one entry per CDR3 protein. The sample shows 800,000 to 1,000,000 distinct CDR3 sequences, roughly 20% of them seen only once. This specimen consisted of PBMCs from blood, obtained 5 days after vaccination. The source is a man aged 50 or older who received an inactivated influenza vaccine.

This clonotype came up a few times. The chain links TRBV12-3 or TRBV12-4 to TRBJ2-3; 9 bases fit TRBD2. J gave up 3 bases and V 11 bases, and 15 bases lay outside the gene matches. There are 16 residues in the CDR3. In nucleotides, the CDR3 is TGTGCCCGACTAGCGGACCAAACCCTTGGGACAGATACGCAGTATTTT. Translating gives CARLADQTLGTDTQYF.

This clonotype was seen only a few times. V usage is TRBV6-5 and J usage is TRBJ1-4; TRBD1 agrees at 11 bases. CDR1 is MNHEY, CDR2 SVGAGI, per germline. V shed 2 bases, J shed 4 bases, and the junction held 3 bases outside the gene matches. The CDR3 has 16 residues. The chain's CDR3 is CASSYRTGGRNEKLFF. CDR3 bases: TGTGCCAGCAGTTACAGGACAGGGGGCCGTAATGAAAAACTGTTTTTT.

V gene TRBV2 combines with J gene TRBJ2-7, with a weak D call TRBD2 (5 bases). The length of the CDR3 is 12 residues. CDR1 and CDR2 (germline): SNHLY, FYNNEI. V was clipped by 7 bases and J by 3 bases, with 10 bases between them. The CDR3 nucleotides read TGTGCCAGCACGGGATCAGACTACGAGCAGTACTTC. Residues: CASTGSDYEQYF.

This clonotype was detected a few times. For the CDR3, the DNA is TGTGCCACCATTGGGGCCCCCCGGACCCAGTACTTC. Translation: CATIGAPRTQYF. The gene calls are TRBV28 and TRBJ2-5; D perhaps matches TRBD1 (5 bases). V was pared by 10 bases and J by 7 bases, with 16 bases between. Germline V gives CDR1 MDHEN, CDR2 SYDVKM. The CDR3 totals 12 residues.

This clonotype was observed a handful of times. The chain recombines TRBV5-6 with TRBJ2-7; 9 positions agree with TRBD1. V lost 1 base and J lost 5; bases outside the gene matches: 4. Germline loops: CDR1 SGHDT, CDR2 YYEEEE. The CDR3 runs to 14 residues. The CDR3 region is CASSLRTGDHEQYF. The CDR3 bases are TGTGCCAGCAGCTTGAGGACAGGGGACCACGAGCAGTACTTC.

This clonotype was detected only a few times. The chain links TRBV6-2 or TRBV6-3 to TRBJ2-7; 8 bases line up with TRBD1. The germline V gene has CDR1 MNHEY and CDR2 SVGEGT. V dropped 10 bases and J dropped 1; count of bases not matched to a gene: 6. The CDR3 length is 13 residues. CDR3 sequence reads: CATDRGRSYEQYF. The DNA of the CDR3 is TGTGCCACCGACAGGGGACGATCCTACGAGCAGTACTTC.

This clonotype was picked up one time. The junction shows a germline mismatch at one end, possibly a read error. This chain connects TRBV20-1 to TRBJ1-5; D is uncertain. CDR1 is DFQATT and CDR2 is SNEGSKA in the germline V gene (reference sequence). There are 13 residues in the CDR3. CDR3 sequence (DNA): TGCAGTGCTCACAACTCCATGAATCAGTCCCAGCATTTT. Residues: CSAHNSMNQSQHF.

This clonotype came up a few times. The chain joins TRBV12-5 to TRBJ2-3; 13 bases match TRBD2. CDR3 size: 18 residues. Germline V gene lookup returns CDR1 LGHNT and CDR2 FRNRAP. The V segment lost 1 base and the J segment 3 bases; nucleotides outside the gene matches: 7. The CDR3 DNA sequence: TGTGCTAGTGGTTTGGCAGGGACTAGCGGGGCGAGAACAGATACGCAGTATTTT. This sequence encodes CASGLAGTSGARTDTQYF. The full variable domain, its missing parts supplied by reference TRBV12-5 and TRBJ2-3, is DARVTQTPRHKVTEMGQEVTMRCQPILGHNTVFWYRQTMMQGLELLAYFRNRAPLDDSGMPKDRFSAEMPDATLATLKIQPSEPRDSAVYFCASGLAGTSGARTDTQYFGPGTRLTVL.

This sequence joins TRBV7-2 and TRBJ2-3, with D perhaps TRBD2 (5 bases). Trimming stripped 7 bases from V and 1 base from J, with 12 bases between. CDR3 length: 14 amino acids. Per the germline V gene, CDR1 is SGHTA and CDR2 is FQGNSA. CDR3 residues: CASTLREGTDTQYF. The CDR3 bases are TGTGCCAGCACCCTCCGGGAAGGCACAGATACGCAGTATTTT.

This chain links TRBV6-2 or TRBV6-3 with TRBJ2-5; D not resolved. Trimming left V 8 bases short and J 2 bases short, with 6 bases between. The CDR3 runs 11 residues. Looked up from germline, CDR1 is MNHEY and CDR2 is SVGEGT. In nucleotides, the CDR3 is TGTGCCAGCCTCGGTCAAGAGACCCAGTACTTC. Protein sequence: CASLGQETQYF.

CDR3 coding DNA: TGTGCCAGCTACCGGGACTACGCGAACACCGGGGAGCTGTTTTTT. Translating it yields CASYRDYANTGELFF. The V and J genes are TRBV2 and TRBJ2-2, with TRBD2 identical over 7 bases. The length of the CDR3 is 15 residues. V lost 8 bases and J lost 0; bases outside the gene matches: 6. CDR1 SNHLY and CDR2 FYNNEI come from the germline V gene.

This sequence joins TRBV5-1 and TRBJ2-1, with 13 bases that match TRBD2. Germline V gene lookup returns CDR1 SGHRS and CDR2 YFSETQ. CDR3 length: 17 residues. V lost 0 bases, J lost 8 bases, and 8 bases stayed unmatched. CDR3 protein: CASSLATSGGTFDEQFF. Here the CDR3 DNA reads TGCGCCAGCAGCTTGGCGACTAGCGGGGGGACTTTCGATGAGCAGTTCTTC.

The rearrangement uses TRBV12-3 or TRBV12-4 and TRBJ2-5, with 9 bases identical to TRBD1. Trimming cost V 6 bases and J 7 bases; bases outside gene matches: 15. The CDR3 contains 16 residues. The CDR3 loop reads CASSRPGTGSGVTQYF. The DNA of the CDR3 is TGTGCCAGCAGCCGTCCCGGGACAGGGAGCGGGGTGACCCAGTACTTC.

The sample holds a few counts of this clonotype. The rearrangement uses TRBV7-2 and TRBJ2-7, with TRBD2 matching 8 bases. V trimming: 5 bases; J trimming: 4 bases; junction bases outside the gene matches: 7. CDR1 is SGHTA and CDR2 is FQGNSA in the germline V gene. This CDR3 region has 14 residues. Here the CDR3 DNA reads TGTGCCAGCAGCGCGTTTGGCGGGGGGTACGAGCAGTACTTC. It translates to CASSAFGGGYEQYF.

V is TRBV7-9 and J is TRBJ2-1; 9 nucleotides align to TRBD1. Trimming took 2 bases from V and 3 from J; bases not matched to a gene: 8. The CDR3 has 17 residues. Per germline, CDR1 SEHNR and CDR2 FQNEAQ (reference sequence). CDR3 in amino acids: CASSLREDRGGYNEQFF. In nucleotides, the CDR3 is TGTGCCAGCAGCTTAAGAGAGGACAGGGGTGGCTACAATGAGCAGTTCTTC.